This TCR beta chain originates from a study of control samples from healthy donors and cancer patients. Germline CDR1 is MNHEY and CDR2 is SVGAGI. V lost 2 bases, J lost 5 bases, and 12 bases lay in between. There are 14 residues in the CDR3. Sequenced by immunoSEQ multiplex PCR; TCRdb stores in-frame clones only, minus some. Among roughly 130,000 clones listed, roughly 90% were seen once. The sample comprised blood. This TCR came from a man aged 18 to 30 in good health. The chain recombines TRBV6-5 with TRBJ1-2; D remains unclear. In DNA form, the CDR3 reads TGTGCCAGCAGTTACGAAGCAGCCGGATATGGCTACACCTTC. It encodes CASSYEAAGYGYTF.